This T cell receptor beta chain was profiled in a study of control samples from healthy donors and cancer patients. Per germline, CDR1 SNHLY and CDR2 FYNNEI. Trimming left V 3 bases short and J 1 base short, with 12 bases between. The CDR3 is 15 amino acids. The sample holds one count of this clone. Sequenced by immunoSEQ multiplex PCR; TCRdb stores in-frame clones only, minus some. The sample carries approximately 140,000 clones, roughly 89% recorded once. Sequenced: PBMCs. This clonotype was sampled from a man over 45 with head and neck cancer. The chain has TRBV2 and TRBJ1-1, with no clear D. DNA for the CDR3: TGTGCCAGCAGTGACGGGCTACGGAAGAACACTGAAGCTTTCTTT. Its protein product is CASSDGLRKNTEAFF.